Below are 29 T cell receptor beta chains sequenced from a single sample in a study of blood T cell repertoires in COVID-19. Assay: immunoSEQ multiplex PCR; the TCRdb copy retains only in-frame clones and omits some. The data hold about 180,000 clones, with about 88% observed a single time. The sample consisted of peripheral blood. The receptors were gathered from a woman under 40 with active or convalescent COVID-19.

The rearrangement links TRBV9 to TRBJ1-2; D gene ambiguous. V lost 0 bases and J lost 0, with 9 bases in between. The V gene's germline CDR1 is SGDLS and CDR2 YYNGEE. The CDR3 runs to 15 residues. The CDR3 loop reads CASSVGWTANYGYTF. In DNA, the CDR3 is TGTGCCAGCAGCGTAGGGTGGACTGCTAACTATGGCTACACCTTC. Together with reference TRBV9 and TRBJ1-2, the CDR3 gives the full variable domain: DSGVTQTPKHLITATGQRVTLRCSPRSGDLSVYWYQQSLDQGLQFLIQYYNGEERAKGNILERFSAQQFPDLHSELNLSSLELGDSALYFCASSVGWTANYGYTFGSGTRLTVV.

The CDR3 sequence: CASSLREPYGYTF. The CDR3 DNA reads as TGTGCCAGCAGTTTACGGGAACCCTATGGCTACACCTTC. The rearrangement links TRBV12-3 or TRBV12-4 to TRBJ1-2; D is uncertain. The V end lost 2 bases, the J end lost 4 bases, and 8 bases lay between the germline ends. The CDR3 covers 13 residues.

V gene TRBV19 combines with J gene TRBJ2-7; 7 bases are a match to TRBD2. The junction had 4 bases not matched to a gene; V was cut back by 3 bases and J by 2 bases. The V gene's germline CDR1 is LNHDA and CDR2 SQIVND (reference sequence). The CDR3 is 14 residues long. CDR3 bases: TGTGCCAGTAGTATTTCTAGCGGACCCTACGAGCAGTACTTC. It yields the protein CASSISSGPYEQYF. The whole variable domain, remainder taken from reference TRBV19 and TRBJ2-7, is DGGITQSPKYLFRKEGQNVTLSCEQNLNHDAMYWYRQDPGQGLRLIYYSQIVNDFQKGDIAEGYSVSREKKESFPLTVTSAQKNPTAFYLCASSISSGPYEQYFGPGTRLTVT.

The chain has TRBV28 and TRBJ1-6, with D unclear. V lost 5 bases and J 0 bases, leaving 17 bases between the germline ends. This CDR3 spans 18 amino acids. Germline V gene sequence: CDR1 MDHEN, CDR2 SYDVKM. Here the CDR3 DNA reads TGTGCCAGCAGTCCACTTTGGACCGGGAGCTCCTATAATTCACCCCTCCACTTT. This translates into CASSPLWTGSSYNSPLHF.

This chain uses TRBV6-4 with TRBJ1-2; D possibly corresponds to TRBD1 (6 bases). The V end was cut by 6 bases, the J end by 7 bases, with 15 bases between. In germline, CDR1 is MRHNA, CDR2 SNTAGT. The CDR3 spans 13 residues. CDR3 sequence: CASSVDRRSGYTF. The CDR3, as DNA: TGTGCCAGCAGCGTCGACAGGCGGAGTGGCTACACCTTC.

Here the CDR3 reads CASSPDSSTDTQYF. CDR3 nucleotide sequence: TGTGCCAGCAGCCCGGACTCCAGCACAGATACGCAGTATTTT. The V call is TRBV6-4, the J call TRBJ2-3; D may be TRBD2 (5 bases). The CDR3 has 14 residues. V was cut by 6 bases and J by 0 bases, with 10 bases left in between. Germline CDR1 reads MRHNA; CDR2 reads SNTAGT.

V gene TRBV7-8 combines with J gene TRBJ1-2; D remains ambiguous. The CDR3 runs to 14 residues. V was clipped by 4 bases and J by 3 bases, with 12 bases between them. Germline CDR1 and CDR2: SGHVS and FQNEAQ. CDR3 bases: TGTGCCAGCAGCTATTCTTTACGGGACTATGGCTACACCTTC. The encoded protein is CASSYSLRDYGYTF.

V is TRBV27 and J is TRBJ1-1, with D uncertain. CDR3 length equals 14 residues. Germline V gene lookup returns CDR1 MNHEY and CDR2 SMNVEV (reference sequence). V lost 2 bases and J 3 bases, leaving 10 bases between the germline ends. The CDR3 DNA is TGTGCCAGCAGTTTACGGTTACTGGACACTGAAGCTTTCTTT. Translated, it gives CASSLRLLDTEAFF.

The rearrangement joins TRBV6-6 to TRBJ1-1, with D maybe TRBD1 (5 bases). Trimming pared 6 bases from V and 1 base from J, leaving 15 bases between. From germline, CDR1 is MNHNY and CDR2 SVGAGI (reference sequence). CDR3 length: 15 amino acids. CDR3 bases: TGTGCCAGCAGCCGCAGGGCTATCGGGAACACTGAAGCTTTCTTT. Amino acid sequence: CASSRRAIGNTEAFF.

The J gene is TRBJ1-2, the V gene TRBV29-1; 9 nucleotides line up with TRBD1. V gave up 4 bases and J gave up 4 bases; unmatched junction bases: 13. Germline assignment: CDR1 SQVTM and CDR2 ANQGSEA. The CDR3 has 16 residues. The CDR3 sequence: CSVVQILGQGGYGYTF. CDR3 in DNA: TGCAGCGTTGTACAAATATTGGGACAGGGAGGCTATGGCTACACCTTC.

The genes are TRBV27 and TRBJ2-3; 7 bases are shared with TRBD2. V lost 6 bases to trimming and J lost 5 bases; unmatched junction nucleotides: 8. Germline CDR1 reads MNHEY; CDR2 reads SMNVEV (reference sequence). The CDR3 has 14 residues. The CDR3 reads CASSGEGPRDTQYF. The CDR3 DNA follows: TGTGCCAGCAGCGGGGAGGGCCCCCGAGATACGCAGTATTTT.

This clone has just one count. The chain employs TRBV7-2 and TRBJ1-6; 7 bases are a match to TRBD1. The germline V gene encodes CDR1 SGHTA and CDR2 FQGNSA. The CDR3 runs to 14 residues. Trimming cost V 5 bases and J 4 bases; bases outside gene matches: 2. The CDR3 is CASSGDSYNSPLHF. CDR3 bases: TGTGCCAGCAGCGGGGACAGTTATAATTCACCCCTCCACTTT.

The chain couples TRBV24-1 to TRBJ1-5; tentative D call: TRBD1 (6 bases). The germline V gene has CDR1 KGHDR and CDR2 SFDVKD. This CDR3 contains 17 residues. The V gene lost 7 bases and the J gene lost 2 bases, with 20 bases spanning the gap. Here the CDR3 DNA reads TGTGCCACCAGCCGTGACAGGCACCTCCCGGGCAATCAGCCCCAGCATTTT. Translation gives CATSRDRHLPGNQPQHF.

The V gene is TRBV6-5, the J gene TRBJ2-3; tentatively, D is TRBD2 (7 bases). This CDR3 is 15 amino acids long. Germline values: CDR1 MNHEY, CDR2 SVGAGI. V was pared by 2 bases and J by 2 bases, with 11 bases between. The CDR3 sequence is CASSYTGGPTDTQYF. The CDR3 DNA reads as TGTGCCAGCAGTTACACGGGGGGCCCCACAGATACGCAGTATTTT.

On this clone itself: Additional DNA sequences in this sample encode the identical CDR3. V usage is TRBV27 and J usage is TRBJ1-1; 8 bases fit TRBD1. V lost 5 bases and J lost 5; bases outside the gene matches: 4. CDR1 and CDR2 (germline): MNHEY, SMNVEV (reference sequence). The CDR3 spans 13 residues. CDR3 coding DNA: TGTGCCAGCAGTCGGACAGGGAGGACTGAAGCTTTCTTT. It translates to CASSRTGRTEAFF.

This chain connects TRBV27 to TRBJ2-7; 12 bases fit TRBD2. Germline V CDR1 and CDR2: MNHEY, SMNVEV (reference sequence). V was clipped by 2 bases and J by 5 bases; unmatched bases: 1. The CDR3 contains 14 residues. This CDR3 reads CASSLLAGGNEQYF. In nucleotides, the CDR3 is TGTGCCAGCAGTTTACTAGCGGGGGGGAACGAGCAGTACTTC.

CDR3 in amino acids: CASSQAGEADTQYF. CDR3 nucleotide sequence: TGTGCCAGCAGTCAAGCGGGAGAGGCGGATACGCAGTATTTT. The chain combines TRBV28 with TRBJ2-3; TRBD2 matches 8 bases. CDR1 MDHEN and CDR2 SYDVKM come from the germline V gene. J gave up 6 bases and V 5 bases, and 7 bases lay outside the gene matches. CDR3 length: 14 amino acids.

The chain has TRBV6-2 or TRBV6-3 and TRBJ1-1; D possibly corresponds to TRBD1 (5 bases). The CDR3 sequence is 15 residues long. Between the trimmed V and J ends, which lost 2 bases and 5 bases, there was a span of 15 bases. The germline V gene has CDR1 MNHEY and CDR2 SVGEGT. CDR3 protein: CASSYPYRGRTEAFF. In nucleotides, the CDR3 is TGTGCCAGCAGTTACCCGTATCGGGGGAGAACTGAAGCTTTCTTT.

This chain joins TRBV4-1 and TRBJ1-2; 9 positions agree with TRBD1. This CDR3 has 14 amino acids. V was pared by 5 bases and J by 3 bases, with 4 bases of the junction left unmatched. Germline loops: CDR1 MGHRA, CDR2 YSYEKL. The CDR3 sequence is CASSFRDRDYGYTF. DNA of the CDR3: TGCGCCAGCAGCTTCCGGGACAGGGACTATGGCTACACCTTC.

The chain links TRBV20-1 to TRBJ2-1, with TRBD2 identical over 11 bases. V was pared by 3 bases and J by 7 bases, with 5 bases of the junction left unmatched. The CDR3 runs to 14 residues. The germline V gene has CDR1 DFQATT and CDR2 SNEGSKA (reference sequence). The CDR3 DNA sequence: TGCAGTGCTAGTAGCGGGAGGGCCGGGAATGAGCAGTTCTTC. Protein: CSASSGRAGNEQFF.

CDR3 protein: CASTRGNYGYTF. For the CDR3, the DNA is TGTGCCAGCACTAGGGGCAACTATGGCTACACCTTC. The rearrangement uses TRBV12-3 or TRBV12-4 and TRBJ1-2; maybe TRBD1 (5 bases). V was shortened by 7 bases and J by 2 bases, with 8 bases between the two germline ends. This CDR3 spans 12 amino acids.

In this sample, this clone turned up a few times. The chain carries TRBV6-5 and TRBJ1-1, with D perhaps TRBD1 (5 bases). V was shortened by 7 bases and J by 2 bases, with 11 bases between the two germline ends. The length of the CDR3 is 13 residues. Per the germline V gene, CDR1 is MNHEY and CDR2 is SVGAGI. In nucleotides, the CDR3 is TGTGCCAGCATGCAGGGCGGAAACACTGAAGCTTTCTTT. This translates into CASMQGGNTEAFF.

This rearrangement joins TRBV15 to TRBJ1-1, with a weak D call TRBD1 (5 bases). The V gene lost 5 bases and the J gene lost 1 base, with 20 bases spanning the gap. CDR3 length: 17 residues. Germline V gene sequence: CDR1 LNHNV, CDR2 YYDKDF (reference sequence). The CDR3 loop is CATSGLRQNGGNTEAFF. As DNA, the CDR3 is TGTGCCACCAGCGGTCTTCGACAGAACGGGGGGAACACTGAAGCTTTCTTT. The full variable domain, in which reference TRBV15 and TRBJ1-1 provide the parts outside the CDR3, is DAMVIQNPRYQVTQFGKPVTLSCSQTLNHNVMYWYQQKSSQAPKLLFHYYDKDFNNEADTPDNFQSRRPNTSFCFLDIRSPGLGDTAMYLCATSGLRQNGGNTEAFFGQGTRLTVV.

CDR3 residues: CASSQLLNYGYTF. CDR3 nucleotides: TGTGCCAGCAGCCAACTTCTTAACTATGGCTACACCTTC. The V gene is TRBV6-5, the J gene TRBJ1-2; D call uncertain. This CDR3 has 13 amino acids. The germline gives CDR1 MNHEY, CDR2 SVGAGI. V lost 6 bases and J lost 1, with 9 bases in between.

The V and J genes are TRBV5-4 and TRBJ2-7, with TRBD1 matching over 9 bases. Per germline, CDR1 SGHNT and CDR2 YYREEE (reference sequence). The trim removed 0 bases at V and 4 bases at J, leaving 8 bases unmatched. This CDR3 contains 16 residues. This CDR3 reads CASSLGAGTGRYEQYF. In DNA, the CDR3 is TGTGCCAGCAGCTTGGGAGCCGGGACAGGGAGGTACGAGCAGTACTTC.

This chain joins TRBV18 and TRBJ1-1; TRBD1 agrees at 9 bases. Germline V lookup: CDR1 KGHSH, CDR2 LQKENI. The CDR3 spans 15 residues. The V and J ends lost 2 bases and 5 bases, in that order; junction bases with no gene match: 6. The CDR3 DNA reads as TGTGCCAGCTCACCAGGGGGACAGGGAGGAACTGAAGCTTTCTTT. Amino acids: CASSPGGQGGTEAFF.

The V call is TRBV6-1, the J call TRBJ1-2; the D is unclear. V was clipped by 2 bases and J by 4 bases, with 20 bases between them. The CDR3 sequence is 17 residues long. Per germline, CDR1 MNHNS and CDR2 SASEGT. The CDR3 spells CASSETKGWGDVYGYTF. CDR3 bases: TGTGCCAGCAGTGAAACGAAGGGTTGGGGAGACGTCTATGGCTACACCTTC.

The chain combines TRBV6-5 with TRBJ1-5; D unclear. CDR1 MNHEY and CDR2 SVGAGI come from the germline V gene. V shed 6 bases and J shed 1 base, with 10 bases lying between them. The CDR3 consists of 14 residues. CDR3 in DNA: TGTGCCAGCAGACGAACGCGGAGCAATCAGCCCCAGCATTTT. Protein sequence: CASRRTRSNQPQHF.

The V and J genes are TRBV28 and TRBJ1-2; possibly TRBD1 for D (5 bases). The CDR3 length is 12 residues. Per the germline V gene, CDR1 is MDHEN and CDR2 is SYDVKM. V shed 6 bases and J shed 5 bases, with 10 bases lying between them. CDR3 nucleotide sequence: TGTGCCAGCAGGCCACAGGAGTATGGCTACACCTTC. Translating gives CASRPQEYGYTF.